Below, 26 T cell receptor beta chains from the same sample are listed, as sequenced in a study of T cell changes during pregnancy in multiple sclerosis. Here immunoSEQ multiplex PCR was the method, and the copy in TCRdb shows in-frame clones only, minus some. The sample carries around 39,000 clones, about 88% recorded once. The sample was CD4+ T cells from peripheral blood mononuclear cells, taken before pregnancy. These receptors were collected from a female donor with multiple sclerosis, enrolled in a pregnancy study.

V and J are TRBV5-5 and TRBJ2-3; 7 bases are a match to TRBD2. This CDR3 has 12 amino acids. Germline V CDR1 and CDR2: SGHKS, YYEKEE (reference sequence). Trimming removed 4 bases from V and 14 bases from J; junction bases left unmatched: 10. The CDR3 loop is CASSTFSGFVYF. The CDR3 bases are TGTGCCAGCAGCACGTTTAGCGGGTTCGTGTATTTT. The full variable domain, its missing parts supplied by reference TRBV5-5 and TRBJ2-3, is DAGVTQSPTHLIKTRGQQVTLRCSPISGHKSVSWYQQVLGQGPQFIFQYYEKEERGRGNFPDRFSARQFPNYSSELNVNALLLGDSALYLCASSTFSGFVYFGPGTRLTVL.

This chain joins TRBV14 and TRBJ2-5, with D maybe TRBD2 (5 bases). The CDR3 is 16 residues long. Germline V gene lookup returns CDR1 SGHDN and CDR2 FVKESK. Trimming stripped 0 bases from V and 5 bases from J, with 16 bases between. CDR3 nucleotides: TGTGCCAGCAGCCAAGAGGCGGGTGCGTCTAAGGAGACCCAGTACTTC. Protein product: CASSQEAGASKETQYF.

This rearrangement joins TRBV7-9 to TRBJ1-5; 10 nucleotides align to TRBD1. The junction had 6 bases not matched to a gene; V was cut back by 1 base and J by 3 bases. CDR3 length equals 17 residues. Germline V lookup: CDR1 SEHNR, CDR2 FQNEAQ (reference sequence). CDR3 loop: CASSLGWGQGPNQPQHF. CDR3 DNA sequence: TGTGCCAGCAGCTTAGGGTGGGGACAGGGGCCCAATCAGCCCCAGCATTTT.

The rearrangement uses TRBV5-4 and TRBJ1-2; tentative D call: TRBD1 (6 bases). The germline gives CDR1 SGHNT, CDR2 YYREEE (reference sequence). V lost 4 bases and J lost 4, with 14 bases in between. The CDR3 has 14 amino acids. The CDR3 protein is CASSRPSDSYGYTF. In DNA, the CDR3 is TGTGCCAGCAGCCGACCCTCGGACAGCTATGGCTACACCTTC.

The chain links TRBV11-3 to TRBJ1-1, with 8 bases fitting TRBD1. From germline, CDR1 is SGHNT and CDR2 YENEEA. V dropped 8 bases and J dropped 4; count of bases not matched to a gene: 6. The CDR3 is 13 amino acids. As DNA, the CDR3 is TGTGCCAGCTCGACAGGGGTTGGCACTGAAGCTTTCTTT. It specifies CASSTGVGTEAFF.

This clone appeared once. The chain is built from TRBV18 and TRBJ1-1; a possible D gene is TRBD1 (5 bases). Looked up from germline, CDR1 is KGHSH and CDR2 is LQKENI. With 0 bases removed from V and 4 bases from J, the gap between germline ends came to 15 bases. The CDR3 runs to 16 residues. The CDR3 region is CASSPPRQTSFTEAFF. The DNA for the CDR3 is TGTGCCAGCTCACCACCTAGACAGACTAGCTTCACTGAAGCTTTCTTT.

The table lists this clone with a count of one. CDR3 residues: CASRSPQTGRRYEQYF. The DNA for the CDR3 is TGTGCCAGCAGATCACCTCAGACAGGGAGACGCTACGAGCAGTACTTC. The V and J genes are TRBV12-1 and TRBJ2-7; the table gives TRBD1 as D, unverified against the DNA. TRBV12-1 is annotated as a pseudogene. The CDR3 totals 16 residues.

The chain recombines TRBV4-1 with TRBJ2-3; TRBD2 matches at 12 bases. The CDR3 spans 14 residues. From germline, CDR1 is MGHRA and CDR2 YSYEKL. The ends lost 8 bases at V and 5 bases at J; junction bases unmatched: 5. DNA of the CDR3: TGCGCCAGCGCTAGCGGGAGGGCCGGAGATACGCAGTATTTT. This gives the protein CASASGRAGDTQYF.

The chain uses TRBV5-1 and TRBJ1-2; 9 nucleotides agree with TRBD1. The V gene's germline CDR1 is SGHRS and CDR2 YFSETQ. V gave up 0 bases and J gave up 1 base; unmatched junction bases: 4. The length of the CDR3 is 16 residues. CDR3 DNA sequence: TGCGCCAGCAGCTTGGGAGGGACAGGGATTAACTATGGCTACACCTTC. Its protein product is CASSLGGTGINYGYTF. Supplemented by reference TRBV5-1 and TRBJ1-2, the full variable domain reads KAGVTQTPRYLIKTRGQQVTLSCSPISGHRSVSWYQQTPGQGLQFLFEYFSETQRNKGNFPGRFSGRQFSNSRSEMNVSTLELGDSALYLCASSLGGTGINYGYTFGSGTRLTVV.

Written as DNA, the CDR3 is TGTGCCAGTAGTATTCGGGGGAGCGGGTACGAGCAGTACTTC. This translates into CASSIRGSGYEQYF. The chain is built from TRBV19 and TRBJ2-7; D may be TRBD2 (6 bases). The germline V gene encodes CDR1 LNHDA and CDR2 SQIVND (reference sequence). The V end was cut by 3 bases, the J end by 4 bases, with 13 bases between. The CDR3 consists of 14 residues.

J is TRBJ2-2 and V is TRBV28; possibly TRBD1 for D (6 bases). CDR3 length equals 13 residues. The V end was cut by 1 base, the J end by 6 bases, with 6 bases between. Germline V gene lookup returns CDR1 MDHEN and CDR2 SYDVKM. CDR3 sequence: CASSLYRAGELFF. The CDR3 DNA follows: TGTGCCAGCAGTTTATACAGGGCCGGGGAGCTGTTTTTT.

The rearrangement links TRBV28 to TRBJ2-1, with 9 bases fitting TRBD1. The CDR3 contains 15 residues. Germline CDR1 and CDR2: MDHEN and SYDVKM. After removal of 4 bases from V and 9 bases from J, the junction contained 10 bases not matched to a gene. The CDR3 loop is CASSWGQGSFGEQFF. DNA of the CDR3: TGTGCCAGCAGTTGGGGACAGGGAAGTTTCGGTGAGCAGTTCTTC.

CDR3 sequence (DNA): TGCAGCGTTGAAGACGGGCGGGCGCAGGTGGAGCAGTATTTT. It codes for CSVEDGRAQVEQYF. The rearrangement links TRBV29-1 to TRBJ2-3, with D perhaps TRBD2 (5 bases). Trimming removed 0 bases at V and 11 bases at J, with 18 bases between. In germline, CDR1 is SQVTM, CDR2 ANQGSEA. CDR3 length: 14 amino acids.

CDR3 loop: CASSDLSEQFF. The CDR3, as DNA: TGTGCCAGCAGTGATTTGAGTGAGCAGTTCTTC. The chain carries TRBV6-1 and TRBJ2-1; no definite D call. Trimming removed 3 bases at V and 9 bases at J, with 6 bases between. The germline V gene encodes CDR1 MNHNS and CDR2 SASEGT. CDR3 length equals 11 residues.

V and J are TRBV5-1 and TRBJ1-2; 8 bases match TRBD1. This CDR3 region has 15 residues. J gave up 5 bases and V 0 bases, and 6 bases lay outside the gene matches. Germline CDR1 and CDR2: SGHRS and YFSETQ. The CDR3 sequence is CASSLEGQAFYGYTF. In DNA form, the CDR3 reads TGCGCCAGCAGCTTGGAGGGACAGGCTTTTTATGGCTACACCTTC.

The chain joins TRBV10-1 to TRBJ2-3; possible D gene TRBD2, 5 bases. Germline V gene sequence: CDR1 WNHNN, CDR2 SYGVQD (reference sequence). The CDR3 length is 15 residues. The V and J ends lost 0 bases and 4 bases respectively, with 11 bases between them. The CDR3 DNA is TGCGCCAGCAGTGAGTCGTCTAGCAAGTCAGATACGCAGTATTTT. Its translation: CASSESSSKSDTQYF.

The genes are TRBV7-3 and TRBJ2-3, with 8 bases fitting TRBD2. CDR1 is SGHTA and CDR2 is FQGTGA in the germline V gene. Germline trimming cut 5 bases from V and 0 bases from J; bases unmatched to any gene: 1. The CDR3 extends over 14 amino acids. This chain's CDR3 is CASSRLASTDTQYF. The CDR3 DNA reads TGTGCCAGCAGCCGACTAGCGAGCACAGATACGCAGTATTTT.

The chain carries TRBV27 and TRBJ2-4; 7 bases are a match to TRBD1. The V segment lost 5 bases and the J segment 6 bases; nucleotides outside the gene matches: 7. This CDR3 spans 14 amino acids. Germline CDR1 MNHEY, CDR2 SMNVEV (reference sequence). The CDR3 region has the DNA TGTGCCAGCAGTCCTTCGGGACAGTTAAACATTCAGTACTTC. Translating gives CASSPSGQLNIQYF.

V is TRBV2 and J is TRBJ2-3; maybe TRBD2 (6 bases). Germline lookup yields CDR1 SNHLY and CDR2 FYNNEI. The CDR3 extends over 15 amino acids. Trimming pared 6 bases from V and 1 base from J, leaving 14 bases between. CDR3 nucleotide sequence: TGTGCCAGCAGACGGGACCGCGGGGGCACAGATACGCAGTATTTT. It encodes CASRRDRGGTDTQYF.

The rearrangement links TRBV19 to TRBJ2-1; tentative D call: TRBD1 (6 bases). The germline V gene has CDR1 LNHDA and CDR2 SQIVND (reference sequence). V lost 4 bases, J lost 6 bases, and 16 bases lay in between. This CDR3 has 15 amino acids. The CDR3 protein is CASSTLSGTRNEQFF. The CDR3 nucleotides are TGTGCCAGTAGTACCCTATCCGGGACACGCAATGAGCAGTTCTTC.

The chain has TRBV5-1 and TRBJ2-2; 7 bases align to TRBD2. CDR3 size: 17 residues. V lost 0 bases to trimming and J lost 4 bases; unmatched junction nucleotides: 9. Germline lookup yields CDR1 SGHRS and CDR2 YFSETQ. The CDR3 nucleotides are TGCGCCAGCAGCTTGGGGGCACGGGGGGATCTCACCGGGGAGCTGTTTTTT. Its translation is CASSLGARGDLTGELFF. Looking up the rest from reference TRBV5-1 and TRBJ2-2 gives the full variable domain: KAGVTQTPRYLIKTRGQQVTLSCSPISGHRSVSWYQQTPGQGLQFLFEYFSETQRNKGNFPGRFSGRQFSNSRSEMNVSTLELGDSALYLCASSLGARGDLTGELFFGEGSRLTVL.

This clone occurred once. The V call is TRBV10-1, the J call TRBJ2-3, with a weak D call TRBD1 (6 bases). Germline V gives CDR1 WNHNN, CDR2 SYGVQD (reference sequence). The CDR3 contains 13 residues. V dropped 7 bases and J dropped 2 bases, with 10 bases sitting between them. The CDR3 DNA follows: TGCGCCAGCAACGGACAGAACACAGATACGCAGTATTTT. Protein sequence: CASNGQNTDTQYF.

The J gene is TRBJ2-7, the V gene TRBV27; D gene ambiguous. The germline CDR1 and CDR2 sequences are MNHEY and SMNVEV (reference sequence). The V end was cut by 3 bases, the J end by 3 bases, with 9 bases between. CDR3 length: 13 residues. The CDR3 spells CASSFPGRYEQYF. The CDR3 DNA reads as TGTGCCAGCAGTTTTCCAGGTCGCTACGAGCAGTACTTC.

The V gene is TRBV25-1, the J gene TRBJ2-1; D is uncertain. Germline CDR1 reads MGHDK; CDR2 reads SYGVNS. This CDR3 comprises 16 residues. Trimming left V 3 bases short and J 2 bases short, with 14 bases between. The CDR3 protein is CASSDFSQAPYNEQFF. DNA of the CDR3: TGTGCCAGCAGTGATTTTTCGCAGGCCCCCTACAATGAGCAGTTCTTC.

The chain recombines TRBV5-6 with TRBJ2-7; 8 nucleotides agree with TRBD2. After removal of 2 bases from V and 7 bases from J, the junction contained 5 bases not matched to a gene. Germline V gene sequence: CDR1 SGHDT, CDR2 YYEEEE. CDR3 length equals 13 residues. The CDR3 reads CASSFREGREQYF. The CDR3 DNA follows: TGTGCCAGCAGCTTCCGGGAGGGGAGAGAGCAGTACTTC.

This clone was seen once. The chain carries TRBV19 and TRBJ2-1; TRBD2 is a possible D gene (5 bases). Trimming cost V 5 bases and J 8 bases, with 22 bases left between them. The length of the CDR3 is 16 residues. Germline values: CDR1 LNHDA, CDR2 SQIVND (reference sequence). CDR3 amino acids: CASSPRAGVLGDEQFF. The CDR3 DNA is TGTGCCAGTAGTCCCCGGGCCGGGGTCCTCGGAGATGAGCAGTTCTTC.